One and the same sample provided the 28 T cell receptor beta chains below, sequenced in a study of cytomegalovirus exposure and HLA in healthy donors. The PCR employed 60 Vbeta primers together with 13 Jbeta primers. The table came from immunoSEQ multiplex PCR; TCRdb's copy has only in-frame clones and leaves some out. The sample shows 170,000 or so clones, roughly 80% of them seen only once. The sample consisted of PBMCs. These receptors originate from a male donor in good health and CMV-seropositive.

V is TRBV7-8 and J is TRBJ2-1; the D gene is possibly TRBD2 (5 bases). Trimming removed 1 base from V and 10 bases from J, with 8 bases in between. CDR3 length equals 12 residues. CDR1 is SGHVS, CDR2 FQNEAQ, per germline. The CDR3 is CASSLGLLEQFF. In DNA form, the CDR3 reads TGTGCCAGCAGCTTAGGACTACTAGAGCAGTTCTTC.

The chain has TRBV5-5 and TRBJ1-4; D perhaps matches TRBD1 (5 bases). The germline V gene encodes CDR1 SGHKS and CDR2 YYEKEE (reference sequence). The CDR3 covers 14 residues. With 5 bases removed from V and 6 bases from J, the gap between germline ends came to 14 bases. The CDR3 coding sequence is TGTGCCAGCAGTTCTGCAGGGACTGATGAAAAACTGTTTTTT. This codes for CASSSAGTDEKLFF.

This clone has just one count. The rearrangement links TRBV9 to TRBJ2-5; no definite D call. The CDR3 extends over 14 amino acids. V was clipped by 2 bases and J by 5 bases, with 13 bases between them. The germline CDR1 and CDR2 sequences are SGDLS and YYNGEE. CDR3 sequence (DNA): TGTGCCAGCAGCGTTGGCCAGGTAACGGAGACCCAGTACTTC. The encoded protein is CASSVGQVTETQYF.

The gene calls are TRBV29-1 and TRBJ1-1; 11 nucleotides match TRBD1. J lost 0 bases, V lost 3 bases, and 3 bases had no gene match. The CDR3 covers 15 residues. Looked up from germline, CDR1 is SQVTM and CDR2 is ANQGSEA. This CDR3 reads CSVDRDRGLNTEAFF. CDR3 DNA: TGCAGCGTTGACCGGGACAGGGGGTTGAACACTGAAGCTTTCTTT.

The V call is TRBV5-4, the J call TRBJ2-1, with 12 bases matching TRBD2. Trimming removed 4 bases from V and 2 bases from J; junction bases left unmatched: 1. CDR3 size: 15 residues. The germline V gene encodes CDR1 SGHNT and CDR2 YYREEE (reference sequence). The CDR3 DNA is TGTGCCAGCAGCCTAGCGGGAGGGGCCTACAATGAGCAGTTCTTC. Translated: CASSLAGGAYNEQFF.

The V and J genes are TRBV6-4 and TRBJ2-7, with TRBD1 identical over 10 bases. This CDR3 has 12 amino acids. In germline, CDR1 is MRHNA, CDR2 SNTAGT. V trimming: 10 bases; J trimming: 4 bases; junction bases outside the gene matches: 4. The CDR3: CAIGQGEYEQYF. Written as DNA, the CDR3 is TGTGCCATCGGACAGGGGGAATACGAGCAGTACTTC.

CDR3 loop: CASSWFGTSAYNEQFF. DNA of the CDR3: TGCGCCAGCAGCTGGTTCGGGACTAGCGCCTACAATGAGCAGTTCTTC. The chain has TRBV5-1 and TRBJ2-1; 10 bases fit TRBD2. Germline V gene data show CDR1 as SGHRS and CDR2 as YFSETQ. The length of the CDR3 is 16 residues. Trimming at V came to 3 bases and at J to 2 bases, leaving 5 bases not matched to a gene.

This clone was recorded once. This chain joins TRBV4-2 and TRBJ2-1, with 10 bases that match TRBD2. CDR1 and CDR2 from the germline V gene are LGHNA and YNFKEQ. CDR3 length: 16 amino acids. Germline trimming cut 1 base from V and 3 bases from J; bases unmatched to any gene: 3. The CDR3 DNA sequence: TGTGCCAGCAGCCAAGGGACTAGCGGCCTCTACAATGAGCAGTTCTTC. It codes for CASSQGTSGLYNEQFF.

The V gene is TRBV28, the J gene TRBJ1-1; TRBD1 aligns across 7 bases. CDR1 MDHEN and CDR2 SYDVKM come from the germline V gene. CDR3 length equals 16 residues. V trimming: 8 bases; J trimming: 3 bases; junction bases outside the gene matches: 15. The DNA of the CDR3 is TGTGCCAGCGGCCCCCCCGACAGGGCGAGGGACACTGAAGCTTTCTTT. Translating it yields CASGPPDRARDTEAFF.

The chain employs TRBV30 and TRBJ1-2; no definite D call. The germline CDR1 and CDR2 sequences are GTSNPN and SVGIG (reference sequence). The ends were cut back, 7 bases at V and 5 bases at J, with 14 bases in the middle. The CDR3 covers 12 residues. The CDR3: CASLLRAYGYTF. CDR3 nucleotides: TGTGCCTCCCTGTTGAGGGCTTATGGCTACACCTTC.

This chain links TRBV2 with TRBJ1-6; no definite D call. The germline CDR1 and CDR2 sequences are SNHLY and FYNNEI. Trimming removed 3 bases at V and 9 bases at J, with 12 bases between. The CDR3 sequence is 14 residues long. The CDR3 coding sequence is TGTGCCAGCAGTGAGAACCAGGTCCCTTCACCCCTCCACTTT. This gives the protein CASSENQVPSPLHF.

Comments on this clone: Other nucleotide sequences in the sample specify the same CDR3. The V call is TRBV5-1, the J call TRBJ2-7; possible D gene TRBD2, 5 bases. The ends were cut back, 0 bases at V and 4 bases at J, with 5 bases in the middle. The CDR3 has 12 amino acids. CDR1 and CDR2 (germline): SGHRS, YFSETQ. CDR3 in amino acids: CASSLGGYEQYF. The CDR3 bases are TGCGCCAGCAGCTTGGGAGGGTACGAGCAGTACTTC.

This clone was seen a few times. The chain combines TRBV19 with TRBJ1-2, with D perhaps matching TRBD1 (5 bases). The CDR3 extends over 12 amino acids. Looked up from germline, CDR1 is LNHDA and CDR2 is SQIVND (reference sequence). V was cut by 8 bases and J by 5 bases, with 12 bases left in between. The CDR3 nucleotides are TGTGCCAGTTTAGGGGCGGGGTATGGCTACACCTTC. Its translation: CASLGAGYGYTF.

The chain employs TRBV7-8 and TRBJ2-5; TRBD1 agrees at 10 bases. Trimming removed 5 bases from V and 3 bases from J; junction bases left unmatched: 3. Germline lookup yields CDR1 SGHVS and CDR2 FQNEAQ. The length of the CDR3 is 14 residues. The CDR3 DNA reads TGTGCCAGCAGCCCGGGACAGGGGAAAGAGACCCAGTACTTC. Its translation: CASSPGQGKETQYF.

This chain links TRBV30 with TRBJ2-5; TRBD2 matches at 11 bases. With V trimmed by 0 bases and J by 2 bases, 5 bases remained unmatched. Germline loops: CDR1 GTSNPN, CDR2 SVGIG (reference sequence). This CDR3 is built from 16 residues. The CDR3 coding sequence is TGTGCCTGGAGTGTCCTACTAGCGGGAGATCAAGAGACCCAGTACTTC. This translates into CAWSVLLAGDQETQYF.

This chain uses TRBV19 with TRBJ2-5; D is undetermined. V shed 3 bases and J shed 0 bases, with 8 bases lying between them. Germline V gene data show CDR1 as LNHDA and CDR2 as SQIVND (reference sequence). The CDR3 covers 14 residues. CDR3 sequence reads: CASSIRPDQETQYF. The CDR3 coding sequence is TGTGCCAGTAGTATCAGGCCAGACCAAGAGACCCAGTACTTC.

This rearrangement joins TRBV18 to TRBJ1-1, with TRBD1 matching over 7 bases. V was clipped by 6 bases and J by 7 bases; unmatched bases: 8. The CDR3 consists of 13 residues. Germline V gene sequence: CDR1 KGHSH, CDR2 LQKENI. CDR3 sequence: CASSPTGDSEAFF. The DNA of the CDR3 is TGTGCCAGCTCTCCAACAGGGGACAGTGAAGCTTTCTTT.

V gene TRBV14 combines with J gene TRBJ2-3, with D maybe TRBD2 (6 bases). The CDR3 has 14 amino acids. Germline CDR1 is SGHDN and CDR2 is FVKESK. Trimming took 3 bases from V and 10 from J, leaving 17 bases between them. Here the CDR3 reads CASSQMGTHKAQYF. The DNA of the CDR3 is TGTGCCAGCAGCCAGATGGGGACTCATAAGGCGCAGTATTTT.

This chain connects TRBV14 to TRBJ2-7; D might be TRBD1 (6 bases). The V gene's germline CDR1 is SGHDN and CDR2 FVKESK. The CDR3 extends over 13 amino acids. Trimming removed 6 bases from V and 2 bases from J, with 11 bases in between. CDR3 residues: CASRGGITYEQYF. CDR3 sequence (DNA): TGTGCCAGCAGAGGGGGTATCACCTACGAGCAGTACTTC.

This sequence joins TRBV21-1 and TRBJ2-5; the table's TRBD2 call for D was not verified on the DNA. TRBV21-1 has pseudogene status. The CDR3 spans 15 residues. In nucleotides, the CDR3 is TGTGCCAGCAGCAAAGCAGGCAACCCGGGAGAGACCCAGTACTTC. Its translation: CASSKAGNPGETQYF.

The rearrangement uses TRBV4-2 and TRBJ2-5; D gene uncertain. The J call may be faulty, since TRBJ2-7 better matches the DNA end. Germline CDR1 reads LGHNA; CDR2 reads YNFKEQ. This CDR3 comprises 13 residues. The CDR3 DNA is TGTGCCAGCAGCCAAGAAGGCGGAAACGAGCAGTACTTC. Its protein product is CASSQEGGNEQYF.

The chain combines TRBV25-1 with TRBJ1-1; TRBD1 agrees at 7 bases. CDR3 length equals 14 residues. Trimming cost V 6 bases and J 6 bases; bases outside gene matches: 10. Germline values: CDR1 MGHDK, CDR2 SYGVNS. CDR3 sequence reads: CASSPKTGSAEAFF. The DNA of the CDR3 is TGTGCCAGCAGCCCCAAGACAGGGTCAGCTGAAGCTTTCTTT.

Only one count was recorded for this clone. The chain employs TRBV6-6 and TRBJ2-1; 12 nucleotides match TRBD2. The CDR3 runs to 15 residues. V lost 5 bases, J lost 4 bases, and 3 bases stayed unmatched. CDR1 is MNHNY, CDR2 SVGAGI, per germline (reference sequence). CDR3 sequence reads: CASSPGLAGYNEQFF. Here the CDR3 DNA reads TGTGCCAGCAGTCCCGGACTAGCGGGATACAATGAGCAGTTCTTC.

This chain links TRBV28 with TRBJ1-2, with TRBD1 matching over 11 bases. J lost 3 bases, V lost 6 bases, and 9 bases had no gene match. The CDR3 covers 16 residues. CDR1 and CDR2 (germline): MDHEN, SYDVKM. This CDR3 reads CASRGVGTGGHYGYTF. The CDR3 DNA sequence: TGTGCCAGCAGAGGGGTAGGGACAGGGGGACACTATGGCTACACCTTC.

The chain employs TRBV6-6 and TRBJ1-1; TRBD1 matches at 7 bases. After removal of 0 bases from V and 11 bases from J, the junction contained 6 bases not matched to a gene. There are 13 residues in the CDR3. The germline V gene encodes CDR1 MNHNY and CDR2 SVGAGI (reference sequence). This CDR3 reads CASSYSNQGVAFF. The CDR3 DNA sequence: TGTGCCAGCAGTTACTCCAACCAGGGGGTTGCTTTCTTT.

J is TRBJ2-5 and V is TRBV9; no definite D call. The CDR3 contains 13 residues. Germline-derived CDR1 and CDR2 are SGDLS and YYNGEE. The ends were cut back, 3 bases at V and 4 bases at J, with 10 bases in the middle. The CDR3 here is CASSGMAVETQYF. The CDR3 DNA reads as TGTGCCAGCAGCGGTATGGCAGTAGAGACCCAGTACTTC.

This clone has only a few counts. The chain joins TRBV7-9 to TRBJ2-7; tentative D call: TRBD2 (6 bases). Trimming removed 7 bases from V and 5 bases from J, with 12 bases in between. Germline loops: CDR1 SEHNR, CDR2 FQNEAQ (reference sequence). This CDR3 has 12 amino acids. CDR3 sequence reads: CASNGGRDEQYF. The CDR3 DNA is TGTGCCAGCAACGGGGGTCGAGACGAGCAGTACTTC.

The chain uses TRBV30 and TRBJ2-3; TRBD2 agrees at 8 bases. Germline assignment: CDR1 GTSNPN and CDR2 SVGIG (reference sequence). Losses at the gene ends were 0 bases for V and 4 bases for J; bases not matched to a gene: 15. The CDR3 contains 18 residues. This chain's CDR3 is CAWSVLGGRPAGADTQYF. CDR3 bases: TGTGCCTGGAGTGTACTGGGCGGGAGGCCAGCAGGGGCAGATACGCAGTATTTT.